The clone carrying this T cell receptor (beta chain) has a handful of counts. Its specificity is unknown. The CDR3 totals 13 residues. The V gene lost 2 bases and the J gene lost 2 bases, with 8 bases spanning the gap. The V gene's germline CDR1 is GTSNPN and CDR2 SVGIG (reference sequence). The entry originates in a study of T-cell memory formation after mild COVID-19. Study observations and caveats: Researchers could not confirm that second-wave clones peaking on day 37 targeted SARS-CoV-2.

TCRalpha and TCRbeta libraries used 5'RACE with constant-segment primers and UMIs. TCRdb ran MiXCR on the 5' RACE reads and lists one entry per CDR3 protein. This table has about 620,000 distinct CDR3 sequences, 18% appearing once. Sequenced: PBMCs or a T cell subset sorted from them (not recorded which). V gene TRBV30 combines with J gene TRBJ2-3; D not resolved. The sequence derives from an adult woman who had mild COVID-19 (a few samples of this study predate the infection). Cell type and time point are not known. CDR3 in amino acids: CAWSSGHTDTQYF. The CDR3, as DNA: TGTGCCTGGAGTTCTGGGCACACAGATACGCAGTATTTT. The whole variable domain, remainder taken from reference TRBV30 and TRBJ2-3, is SQTIHQWPATLVQPVGSPLSLECTVEGTSNPNLYWYRQAAGRGLQLLFYSVGIGQISSEVPQNLSASRPQDRQFILSSKKLLLSDSGFYLCAWSSGHTDTQYFGPGTRLTVL.